This TCR beta chain is drawn from a study of cytomegalovirus exposure and HLA in healthy donors. Points from the study as a whole: A later analysis showed HLA-associated TCR beta chains outstripping equally common others in clonal expansion. Some TCR beta chains (about 170 of them) were listed as cytomegalovirus-associated.

PCR primers comprised 60 Vbeta and 13 Jbeta primers. The protocol was immunoSEQ multiplex PCR, while the TCRdb copy is restricted to in-frame clones and leaves out a portion. The sample records 150,000 to 200,000 clones, about 84% being singletons. Trimming removed 5 bases from V and 4 bases from J; junction bases left unmatched: 7. Germline lookup yields CDR1 SGHRS and CDR2 YFSETQ. The CDR3 extends over 16 amino acids. This clone was seen a handful of times. Antigen unknown. This sequence was found in a man aged 18 to 30 in good health and CMV-seronegative. Input material: PBMCs. This sequence joins TRBV5-1 and TRBJ2-1, with TRBD2 matching over 12 bases. The CDR3 region has the DNA TGCGCCAGCAGAATTACAGGACTAGCGGGGTACAATGAGCAGTTCTTC. Its protein is CASRITGLAGYNEQFF.